This T cell receptor (beta chain) was retrieved from a study of T-cell reconstitution after alpha-beta-depleted transplantation in children (dated by TCRdb to 2016 to 2018). At the level of the whole study: T-cell immune reconstitution after TCRalphabeta/CD19-depleted allogeneic hematopoietic cell transplantation in children was quantitatively tracked in the study by means of TCR repertoire profiling.

This clonotype was picked up a small number of times. Its specific antigen is unknown. The record has no base qualities; no much larger clone is one base away. The CDR3 goes from the cysteine to the phenylalanine over 12 residues. Solely the CDR3 DNA is kept, with 36 bases framed from the first base. The CDR1 and CDR2 encoded by the germline V gene are ENHRY and SYGVKD. Between the V and J ends, shortened by 10 bases and 1 base respectively, the junction contains 10 bases. The library came from PCR. Reads for this sample came from an Illumina HiSeq 2500. Molecular barcoding was employed in the preparation of TCR libraries, with unique molecular identifiers being used to normalize TCRbeta repertoire quantification. TCRdb applied fastp at Q25 and MiXCR to the public reads, then kept only in-frame beta chains. For every CDR3 protein sequence, its rows merge into one entry that carries the most common genes and DNA. The sample has around 380,000 distinct CDR3 sequences on record, approximately 11% of them singletons. The ten largest clones represent 4.5% to 6% of the sample.

The source material was PBMCs from the stem cell graft donor, sampled from the stem cell graft. Recombination connected TRBV10-3 to TRBJ2-5, and TRBD1 may be the D gene, going by 5 matching bases. The receptor was isolated from a human donor who donated a stem cell graft to a child with acute myeloid leukemia. The CDR3 corresponds to CASHDSQETQYF. The DNA sequence follows: TGTGCCAGCCACGACAGCCAAGAGACCCAGTACTTC.